Presented here are 5 T cell receptor beta chains from one specimen sequenced in a study of blood T cell repertoires in COVID-19. TCRdb keeps only in-frame clones here, not all; method: immunoSEQ multiplex PCR. The repertoire holds around 200,000 clones, with under 90% as singletons. The sequencing sample was made of peripheral blood. These receptors were taken from a human donor in a cohort sampled during active COVID-19.

This chain uses TRBV3-1 (or the pseudogene TRBV3-2) with TRBJ2-7; 8 nucleotides align to TRBD2. This CDR3 comprises 15 residues. The germline gives CDR1 LGHDT, CDR2 YNNKEL (reference sequence). The trim removed 4 bases at V and 2 bases at J, leaving 7 bases unmatched. The CDR3 reads CASSPAGGGTYEQYF. The CDR3 DNA follows: TGTGCCAGCAGCCCGGCGGGGGGAGGCACCTACGAGCAGTACTTC.

The rearrangement links TRBV11-2 to TRBJ1-1, with 10 positions matching TRBD1. The CDR3 spans 15 residues. The trim removed 3 bases at V and 5 bases at J, leaving 6 bases unmatched. Per the germline V gene, CDR1 is SGHAT and CDR2 is FQNNGV. The CDR3 loop is CASSLGDRGRTEAFF. As DNA, the CDR3 is TGTGCCAGCAGCTTGGGAGACAGGGGGCGAACTGAAGCTTTCTTT.

The chain uses TRBV9 and TRBJ1-5; the match to TRBD1 covers 7 bases. The ends lost 0 bases at V and 5 bases at J; junction bases unmatched: 5. The CDR3 totals 15 residues. Germline CDR1 reads SGDLS; CDR2 reads YYNGEE. The CDR3 region has the DNA TGTGCCAGCAGCGTAGACGGACAGGATTATCAGCCCCAGCATTTT. It codes for CASSVDGQDYQPQHF.

The V and J genes are TRBV3-1 (or the pseudogene TRBV3-2) and TRBJ2-5, with D possibly matching TRBD2 (6 bases). The germline V gene has CDR1 LGHDT and CDR2 YNNKEL (reference sequence). CDR3 length equals 16 residues. V was cut by 4 bases and J by 2 bases, with 17 bases left in between. The CDR3 DNA reads TGTGCCAGCAGCCCGGGGGTATGGGGAAGGCAAGAGACCCAGTACTTC. Encoded protein: CASSPGVWGRQETQYF.

This chain joins TRBV3-1 (or the pseudogene TRBV3-2) and TRBJ2-3; TRBD2 matches 8 bases. Per the germline V gene, CDR1 is LGHDT and CDR2 is YNNKEL (reference sequence). The CDR3 is made up of 16 amino acids. J gave up 0 bases and V 1 base, and 3 bases lay outside the gene matches. This chain's CDR3 is CASSQVAGTSTDTQYF. The CDR3 DNA follows: TGTGCCAGCAGCCAAGTAGCGGGGACTAGCACAGATACGCAGTATTTT.